The 29 T cell receptor beta chains listed next were all sequenced from one sample in a study of human T cells and chemical hapten exposure. Noted time point: patch test 2, 6 weeks after DPC sensitization. Stated treatment: therapeutic diphenylcyclopropenone sensitization with weekly scalp DPC. A single record per CDR3 protein comes from TCRdb applying MiXCR to the RACE reads. The sample has 73,000 or so distinct CDR3 sequences, 8.5% seen once. Material: whole blood, obtained in connection with sensitization to the hapten diphenylcyclopropenone (DPC). The receptors originated from a woman aged 50 to 60 with alopecia areata. Some clones in this sample may be carry-over from other donors' samples.

The CDR3, as DNA: TGTGCCAGCAGTTTTGGGCTAGCGGGAGTGAAGTTCTTC. The encoded protein is CASSFGLAGVKFF. The chain is built from TRBV27 and TRBJ2-1; 10 bases align to TRBD2. This CDR3 spans 13 amino acids. The V gene end was trimmed by 3 bases and the J gene end by 14 bases; junction bases not matched to a gene: 7. Germline V lookup: CDR1 MNHEY, CDR2 SMNVEV (reference sequence).

This clonotype was seen a handful of times. The rearrangement uses TRBV20-1 and TRBJ2-3; a weak D match, TRBD1 (7 bases). Trimming left V 4 bases short and J 5 bases short, with 16 bases between. The CDR3 loop spans 14 amino acids. In germline, CDR1 is DFQATT, CDR2 SNEGSKA (reference sequence). This CDR3 is CSANPGGSVDTQYF. Written as DNA, the CDR3 is TGCAGTGCTAACCCAGGGGGGAGTGTAGATACGCAGTATTTT.

At least ten counts were recorded for this clonotype. The V call is TRBV2, the J call TRBJ1-1; D may be TRBD1 (5 bases). V lost 10 bases, J lost 4 bases, and 10 bases lay in between. Germline V gene lookup returns CDR1 SNHLY and CDR2 FYNNEI. The CDR3 is made up of 11 amino acids. The CDR3 is CATQGITEAFF. Here the CDR3 DNA reads TGTGCCACTCAGGGTATCACTGAAGCTTTCTTT.

J is TRBJ2-2 and V is TRBV19; D tentatively fits TRBD1 or TRBD2 (5 bases each). The V end was cut by 6 bases, the J end by 0 bases, with 20 bases between. This CDR3 is 18 amino acids long. Germline loops: CDR1 LNHDA, CDR2 SQIVND (reference sequence). The CDR3 bases are TGTGCCAGTAGGCCTCACCCGGGACGCCAGACGAACACCGGGGAGCTGTTTTTT. Residues: CASRPHPGRQTNTGELFF.

In its sample, this clonotype was seen many times. The J gene is TRBJ2-1, the V gene TRBV27; 9 bases agree with TRBD1. Trimming cost V 1 base and J 7 bases; bases outside gene matches: 2. Looked up from germline, CDR1 is MNHEY and CDR2 is SMNVEV (reference sequence). This CDR3 is built from 14 residues. The CDR3 reads CASSLWTGENEQFF. In nucleotides, the CDR3 is TGTGCCAGCAGTTTATGGACAGGGGAGAATGAGCAGTTCTTC.

This clonotype was detected a few times. The V gene is TRBV27, the J gene TRBJ1-1; 7 nucleotides line up with TRBD1. In germline, CDR1 is MNHEY, CDR2 SMNVEV (reference sequence). V gave up 3 bases and J gave up 2 bases; unmatched junction bases: 3. The CDR3 is made up of 14 amino acids. The CDR3 protein is CASSFSGGNTEAFF. The CDR3 region has the DNA TGTGCCAGCAGTTTTTCAGGGGGTAACACTGAAGCTTTCTTT.

The V and J genes are TRBV12-3 or TRBV12-4 and TRBJ1-1; D is ambiguous. The CDR3 sequence is 14 residues long. V lost 3 bases and J 1 base, leaving 9 bases between the germline ends. The CDR3 region is CASSFPGRNTEAFF. The CDR3 DNA follows: TGTGCCAGCAGTTTCCCCGGACGGAACACTGAAGCTTTCTTT.

The sample holds a few counts of this clonotype. The rearrangement links TRBV5-1 to TRBJ2-3; 13 bases map to TRBD2. V lost 2 bases and J lost 4; bases outside the gene matches: 13. Germline-derived CDR1 and CDR2 are SGHRS and YFSETQ. The CDR3 consists of 19 residues. The CDR3 bases are TGCGCCAGCAGCTTCCCCATTCGGACTAGCGGGGGACCCGCAGATACGCAGTATTTT. Its translation: CASSFPIRTSGGPADTQYF.

The chain combines TRBV2 with TRBJ2-2; D not resolved. V was clipped by 2 bases and J by 0 bases, with 1 base between them. The CDR3 covers 13 residues. The germline V gene has CDR1 SNHLY and CDR2 FYNNEI. CDR3: CASSETNTGELFF. The DNA for the CDR3 is TGTGCCAGCAGTGAAACGAACACCGGGGAGCTGTTTTTT.

J is TRBJ1-1 and V is TRBV5-5; the D is unclear. The germline V gene has CDR1 SGHKS and CDR2 YYEKEE (reference sequence). V shed 1 base and J shed 2 bases, with 12 bases lying between them. The CDR3 contains 15 residues. The CDR3: CASSLRAEVNTEAFF. DNA of the CDR3: TGTGCCAGCAGCTTGCGGGCAGAGGTAAACACTGAAGCTTTCTTT.

Ten or more counts support this clonotype. The chain recombines TRBV7-9 with TRBJ1-6; no definite D call. Trimming took 5 bases from V and 3 from J, leaving 11 bases between them. The germline gives CDR1 SEHNR, CDR2 FQNEAQ (reference sequence). The CDR3 has 15 amino acids. The DNA for the CDR3 is TGTGCCAGCAGCCCCGGACTCAGCTATAATTCACCCCTCCACTTT. Protein product: CASSPGLSYNSPLHF.

The rearrangement links TRBV6-6 to TRBJ1-6; 10 bases are a match to TRBD1. CDR3 length equals 16 residues. CDR1 and CDR2 from the germline V gene are MNHNY and SVGAGI (reference sequence). V shed 0 bases and J 7 bases; nucleotides not matched to a gene: 3. CDR3 protein: CASSYSWGQGNSPLHF. CDR3 DNA: TGTGCCAGCAGTTACTCGTGGGGACAGGGGAATTCACCCCTCCACTTT.

In this sample, this clonotype turned up a few times. The chain uses TRBV6-5 and TRBJ1-1, with D perhaps matching TRBD1 (5 bases). Germline lookup yields CDR1 MNHEY and CDR2 SVGAGI. The CDR3 is 12 amino acids. V gave up 2 bases and J gave up 6 bases, with 7 bases separating them. CDR3 protein: CASSYEGAEAFF. The CDR3 DNA sequence: TGTGCCAGCAGTTACGAAGGGGCTGAAGCTTTCTTT.

This clonotype was seen at least ten times. The rearrangement uses TRBV2 and TRBJ1-1; the D is unclear. V lost 4 bases to trimming and J lost 5 bases, with 8 bases between them. This CDR3 is built from 12 residues. Germline CDR1 SNHLY, CDR2 FYNNEI. CDR3 DNA: TGTGCCAGCAGTGGTTCGCCAACTGAAGCTTTCTTT. It yields the protein CASSGSPTEAFF.

The chain links TRBV4-2 to TRBJ1-5, with D possibly matching TRBD1 (5 bases). Germline CDR1 and CDR2: LGHNA and YNFKEQ. The length of the CDR3 is 13 residues. Trimming removed 4 bases at V and 6 bases at J, with 10 bases between. CDR3 nucleotides: TGTGCCAGCAGCCCCAGGGTTGGTCAGCCCCAGCATTTT. Translation gives CASSPRVGQPQHF.

This clonotype turned up a few times. This chain links TRBV4-1 with TRBJ1-3; perhaps TRBD1 as D (6 bases). V lost 4 bases, J lost 2 bases, and 15 bases lay in between. Germline CDR1 MGHRA, CDR2 YSYEKL. CDR3 length: 16 residues. CDR3 in DNA: TGCGCCAGCAGCCGCCCCTCCCGGGACACTGGAAACACCATATATTTT. Translated: CASSRPSRDTGNTIYF.

The chain is built from TRBV27 and TRBJ1-5, with D perhaps TRBD1 (5 bases). The CDR3 consists of 14 residues. The ends were cut back, 6 bases at V and 10 bases at J, with 19 bases in the middle. Germline loops: CDR1 MNHEY, CDR2 SMNVEV (reference sequence). For the CDR3, the DNA is TGTGCCAGCAGACTAACAGGTCTGAAAAGTCCCCAGCATTTT. The encoded protein is CASRLTGLKSPQHF.

Concerning this clonotype: A read error may explain this, as a much larger clone is one base away. The chain recombines TRBV2 with TRBJ1-5; 7 bases match TRBD1. CDR1 and CDR2 (germline): SNHLY, FYNNEI. The CDR3 is made up of 18 amino acids. The DNA for the CDR3 is TGTGCCAGCAGCCCCCGCGCGGCAGGGGGGTATAGCAATCAGCCCCAGAATTTT. Translated: CASSPRAAGGYSNQPQNF.

A few counts support this clonotype. The chain combines TRBV6-6 with TRBJ2-3; TRBD1 is a possible D gene (6 bases). CDR1 and CDR2 from the germline V gene are MNHNY and SVGAGI (reference sequence). V was cut by 0 bases and J by 2 bases, with 12 bases left in between. CDR3 length: 16 residues. As DNA, the CDR3 is TGTGCCAGCAGTTACTCGAGGACAGCCCTCACAGATACGCAGTATTTT. Protein: CASSYSRTALTDTQYF.

In this sample, this clonotype turned up many times. The rearrangement links TRBV12-5 to TRBJ2-7; possible D gene TRBD1, 6 bases. Trimming took off 7 bases at V and 5 bases at J, with 12 bases between the two ends. CDR3 length: 12 residues. Germline V CDR1 and CDR2: LGHNT, FRNRAP. CDR3: CASAPPGDEQYF. CDR3 nucleotides: TGTGCTAGTGCCCCACCAGGGGACGAGCAGTACTTC.

This clonotype showed up just a few times. The J gene is TRBJ1-2, the V gene TRBV7-3; D call uncertain. Germline V lookup: CDR1 SGHTA, CDR2 FQGTGA. V lost 0 bases and J 8 bases, leaving 16 bases between the germline ends. The CDR3 spans 15 residues. CDR3 coding DNA: TGTGCCAGCAGCTTAACGCCCATGGTCCTGGGCGGCTACACCTTC. Translation: CASSLTPMVLGGYTF.

This clonotype was seen only a few times. J is TRBJ2-3 and V is TRBV7-2, with 11 bases fitting TRBD2. Per germline, CDR1 SGHTA and CDR2 FQGNSA. The CDR3 sequence is 16 residues long. V was pared by 5 bases and J by 1 base, with 5 bases of the junction left unmatched. CDR3 protein: CASSLQTSGGTDTQYF. The DNA for the CDR3 is TGTGCCAGCAGCCTCCAGACTAGCGGGGGCACAGATACGCAGTATTTT.

This chain joins TRBV20-1 and TRBJ2-3; TRBD1 is a possible D gene (5 bases). The V end was cut by 4 bases, the J end by 2 bases, with 16 bases between. Germline CDR1 is DFQATT and CDR2 is SNEGSKA (reference sequence). The CDR3 loop spans 15 amino acids. CDR3 amino acids: CSAIFWTNTTDTQYF. The CDR3 DNA reads as TGCAGTGCTATCTTTTGGACAAATACCACAGATACGCAGTATTTT.

This clonotype was seen a handful of times. The gene calls are TRBV20-1 and TRBJ1-1, with 7 positions matching TRBD1. The CDR3 length is 16 residues. The V gene's germline CDR1 is DFQATT and CDR2 SNEGSKA (reference sequence). With V trimmed by 3 bases and J by 3 bases, 13 bases remained unmatched. CDR3 loop: CSASIGGGQPDTEAFF. The CDR3 DNA follows: TGCAGTGCTAGTATTGGCGGGGGACAGCCCGACACTGAAGCTTTCTTT.

The table lists this clonotype with many counts. The chain links TRBV7-2 to TRBJ1-4; D not resolved. The CDR3 consists of 15 residues. Germline CDR1 reads SGHTA; CDR2 reads FQGNSA. Trimming left V 6 bases short and J 5 bases short, with 16 bases between. The CDR3: CASRPGQALNEKLFF. The CDR3 bases are TGTGCCAGCAGGCCTGGTCAGGCGTTGAATGAAAAACTGTTTTTT.

Only a few counts were recorded for this clonotype. The rearrangement uses TRBV4-2 and TRBJ2-2; the D gene is possibly TRBD1 (6 bases). V gave up 5 bases and J gave up 1 base, with 11 bases separating them. There are 15 residues in the CDR3. Per germline, CDR1 LGHNA and CDR2 YNFKEQ. This CDR3 is CASSIPGQNTGELFF. CDR3 nucleotides: TGTGCCAGCAGCATCCCGGGACAGAACACCGGGGAGCTGTTTTTT.

The chain is built from TRBV7-8 and TRBJ2-1; 8 nucleotides match TRBD1. Germline CDR1 reads SGHVS; CDR2 reads FQNEAQ. V shed 6 bases and J 0 bases; nucleotides not matched to a gene: 7. The CDR3 runs 16 residues. The chain's CDR3 is CASRPDRGSSYNEQFF. The CDR3 coding sequence is TGTGCCAGCAGACCCGACAGGGGCAGCTCCTACAATGAGCAGTTCTTC.

The chain employs TRBV10-2 and TRBJ1-2; perhaps TRBD1 as D (5 bases). V was pared by 2 bases and J by 5 bases, with 12 bases between. This CDR3 has 14 residues. The germline CDR1 and CDR2 sequences are WSHSY and SAAADI. The CDR3 coding sequence is TGCGCCAGCAGTGAGAGGACACCCGTATATGGCTACACCTTC. Its translation: CASSERTPVYGYTF.

The J gene is TRBJ2-5, the V gene TRBV11-2; D is unclear. Germline V gene sequence: CDR1 SGHAT, CDR2 FQNNGV. This CDR3 has 13 amino acids. Trimming took off 2 bases at V and 1 base at J, with 5 bases between the two ends. This chain's CDR3 is CASSLYRQETQYF. CDR3 sequence (DNA): TGTGCCAGCAGCTTATATCGCCAAGAGACCCAGTACTTC.